This TCR beta chain was obtained from a study of blood T cell repertoires in COVID-19. Regarding this clone: At one end the junction does not follow the germline gene, possibly because of a read error.

Cohort allocation depended upon clinical history that participants reported. The length of the CDR3 is 16 residues. Germline V gene lookup returns CDR1 SGDLS and CDR2 YYNGEE. Clones were sequenced by immunoSEQ multiplex PCR, and TCRdb holds only the in-frame ones, with some missing. In the table there are under 500,000 clones, about 85% of which are singletons. Sequenced: PBMCs or T cells enriched from blood (not recorded which). This clonotype originated in a young woman with acute COVID-19. This chain links TRBV9 with TRBJ1-6; D unclear. The CDR3 DNA sequence: TGTGCCAGCAGCGGGCGGGGAAGCTCCTCTAATTCACCCCTCCACTTT. As protein: CASSGRGSSSNSPLHF.